The sequence of this T cell receptor (beta chain) was determined in a study of CD8 T cells in ankylosing spondylitis. Via MiXCR, TCRdb re-called the 5' RACE reads, giving one row per CDR3 protein. The sample has under 150,000 distinct CDR3 sequences; roughly 9% are singletons. This clonotype was recorded at least ten times. This CDR3 is built from 16 residues. The V gene's germline CDR1 is LGHNA and CDR2 YSLEER. V dropped 3 bases and J dropped 2 bases, with 15 bases sitting between them. Input material: blood, either unsorted or a sorted T cell fraction (not recorded which). The chain joins TRBV4-3 to TRBJ2-3; tentatively, D is TRBD2 (6 bases). The receptor's source is a male donor with ankylosing spondylitis or in good health (not recorded which). CDR3: CASSQTWAGFTDTQYF. The CDR3 DNA is TGCGCCAGCAGCCAGACTTGGGCGGGATTCACAGATACGCAGTATTTT.